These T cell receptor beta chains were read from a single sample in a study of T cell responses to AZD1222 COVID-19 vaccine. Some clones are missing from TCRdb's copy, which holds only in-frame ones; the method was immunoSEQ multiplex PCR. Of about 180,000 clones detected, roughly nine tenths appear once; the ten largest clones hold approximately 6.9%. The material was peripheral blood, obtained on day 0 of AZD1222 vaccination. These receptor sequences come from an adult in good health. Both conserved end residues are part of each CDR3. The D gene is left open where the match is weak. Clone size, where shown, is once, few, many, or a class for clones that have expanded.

cdr3_aa: CASSGARETDTQYF; cdr3_nt: TGTGCCAGTAGTGGGGCGCGGGAGACAGATACGCAGTATTTT; j_call: TRBJ2-3; v_call: TRBV19; d_call: TRBD2; clone_size: .
cdr3_aa: CASSRNGGYDYGYTF; cdr3_nt: TGTGCCAGCAGCCGCAACGGAGGGTATGACTATGGCTACACCTTC; j_call: TRBJ1-2; v_call: TRBV6-6; d_call: .; clone_size: .
cdr3_aa: CASTKDRGNEKLFF; cdr3_nt: TGTGCCAGCACCAAAGACAGGGGAAATGAAAAACTGTTTTTT; j_call: TRBJ1-4; v_call: TRBV6-5; d_call: TRBD1; clone_size: .
cdr3_aa: CASSPSGGAYETQYF; cdr3_nt: TGTGCCAGCAGCCCTAGCGGGGGGGCTTATGAGACCCAGTACTTC; j_call: TRBJ2-5; v_call: TRBV7-9; d_call: TRBD2; clone_size: .
cdr3_aa: CASSFRTGRETQYF; cdr3_nt: TGTGCCAGCAGTTTCCGGACAGGTCGGGAGACCCAGTACTTC; j_call: TRBJ2-5; v_call: TRBV28; d_call: TRBD1; clone_size: few
cdr3_aa: CASSRGQGATYEQYF; cdr3_nt: TGTGCCAGCAGCCGGGGACAGGGGGCAACGTACGAGCAGTACTTC; j_call: TRBJ2-7; v_call: TRBV28; d_call: TRBD1; clone_size: .
cdr3_aa: CAWSDRVGETQYF; cdr3_nt: TGTGCCTGGAGTGACAGGGTCGGAGAGACCCAGTACTTC; j_call: TRBJ2-5; v_call: TRBV30; d_call: .; clone_size: .
cdr3_aa: CASRFGGGNQPQHF; cdr3_nt: TGTGCCAGCAGGTTTGGGGGGGGCAATCAGCCCCAGCATTTT; j_call: TRBJ1-5; v_call: TRBV6-5; d_call: .; clone_size: .
cdr3_aa: CASRGQPNQPQHF; cdr3_nt: TGTGCCAGCAGAGGACAGCCAAATCAGCCCCAGCATTTT; j_call: TRBJ1-5; v_call: TRBV2; d_call: .; clone_size: .
cdr3_aa: CASSYWTASSNQPQHF; cdr3_nt: TGTGCCAGCAGTTATTGGACAGCCAGTAGCAATCAGCCCCAGCATTTT; j_call: TRBJ1-5; v_call: TRBV6-2/TRBV6-3; d_call: .; clone_size: .
cdr3_aa: CASSISRSYNSPLHF; cdr3_nt: TGTGCCAGTAGTATCAGCCGTTCCTATAATTCACCCCTCCACTTT; j_call: TRBJ1-6; v_call: TRBV19; d_call: .; clone_size: few
cdr3_aa: CASSLQGYTEAFF; cdr3_nt: TGTGCCAGCAGTTTACAGGGGTACACTGAAGCTTTCTTT; j_call: TRBJ1-1; v_call: TRBV12-3/TRBV12-4; d_call: .; clone_size: few
cdr3_aa: CASRHASGNTIYF; cdr3_nt: TGTGCCAGCAGACATGCCTCTGGAAACACCATATATTTT; j_call: TRBJ1-3; v_call: TRBV6-5; d_call: .; clone_size: .
cdr3_aa: CASSRLAETQYF; cdr3_nt: TGTGCCAGCAGTCGACTAGCGGAGACCCAGTACTTC; j_call: TRBJ2-5; v_call: TRBV6-2/TRBV6-3; d_call: TRBD2; clone_size: .
cdr3_aa: CAWNLDRGGSPLHF; cdr3_nt: TGTGCCTGGAATTTGGACAGGGGAGGGTCACCCCTCCACTTT; j_call: TRBJ1-6; v_call: TRBV30; d_call: TRBD1; clone_size: .
cdr3_aa: CASDGQVGYTF; cdr3_nt: TGTGCCAGCGACGGGCAGGTTGGCTACACCTTC; j_call: TRBJ1-2; v_call: TRBV19; d_call: .; clone_size: .
cdr3_aa: CASSQDHRQGTYEQYF; cdr3_nt: TGCGCCAGCAGCCAAGACCACCGACAGGGCACCTACGAGCAGTACTTC; j_call: TRBJ2-7; v_call: TRBV4-3; d_call: TRBD1; clone_size: .
cdr3_aa: CASSPAAGGTEAFF; cdr3_nt: TGTGCCAGCAGCCCTGCAGCGGGGGGCACTGAAGCTTTCTTT; j_call: TRBJ1-1; v_call: TRBV3-1/TRBV3-2; d_call: .; clone_size: .
cdr3_aa: CASSYGRNQPQHF; cdr3_nt: TGTGCCAGCAGTTATGGGCGGAATCAGCCCCAGCATTTT; j_call: TRBJ1-5; v_call: TRBV6-5; d_call: .; clone_size: once
cdr3_aa: CSVRGPTNEKLFF; cdr3_nt: TGCAGCGTTCGAGGGCCAACTAATGAAAAACTGTTTTTT; j_call: TRBJ1-4; v_call: TRBV29-1; d_call: .; clone_size: .
cdr3_aa: CASTTMGGTLTETQYF; cdr3_nt: TGTGCCAGTACTACAATGGGGGGTACCTTGACGGAGACCCAGTACTTC; j_call: TRBJ2-5; v_call: TRBV2; d_call: .; clone_size: .
cdr3_aa: CASRGVPATNEKLFF; cdr3_nt: TGCGCCAGCAGAGGGGTTCCGGCAACTAATGAAAAACTGTTTTTT; j_call: TRBJ1-4; v_call: TRBV5-1; d_call: .; clone_size: few
cdr3_aa: CASSVAGTLGEKLFF; cdr3_nt: TGTGCCAGCAGCGTAGCCGGGACCCTGGGGGAAAAACTGTTTTTT; j_call: TRBJ1-4; v_call: TRBV9; d_call: .; clone_size: .
cdr3_aa: CASSLSGGSGNTIYF; cdr3_nt: TGTGCCAGCAGTTTAAGCGGGGGCTCTGGAAACACCATATATTTT; j_call: TRBJ1-3; v_call: TRBV28; d_call: .; clone_size: few
cdr3_aa: CASSPGGVSYNEQFF; cdr3_nt: TGTGCCAGCAGCCCCGGGGGGGTCTCCTACAATGAGCAGTTCTTC; j_call: TRBJ2-1; v_call: TRBV6-5; d_call: TRBD2; clone_size: .
cdr3_aa: CASSPPAGTNVGYGYTF; cdr3_nt: TGTGCCAGCAGCCCCCCGGCAGGGACAAACGTCGGGTATGGCTACACCTTC; j_call: TRBJ1-2; v_call: TRBV9; d_call: .; clone_size: .
cdr3_aa: CASTRLTGGAKDTQYF; cdr3_nt: TGTGCCAGCACCCGCTTGACAGGGGGGGCTAAAGATACGCAGTATTTT; j_call: TRBJ2-3; v_call: TRBV2; d_call: TRBD1; clone_size: once
cdr3_aa: CASSPGGLTRTDTQYF; cdr3_nt: TGTGCCAGCAGCCCGGGAGGACTAACCCGCACGGATACGCAGTATTTT; j_call: TRBJ2-3; v_call: TRBV11-2; d_call: TRBD2; clone_size: .
cdr3_aa: CASVMQAEAFF; cdr3_nt: TGTGCCAGCGTCATGCAGGCTGAAGCTTTCTTT; j_call: TRBJ1-1; v_call: TRBV2; d_call: .; clone_size: .